Presented here are 14 T cell receptor beta chains from one specimen sequenced in a study of early T cells in non-severe SARS-CoV-2 infection. Via MiXCR, TCRdb re-called the 5' RACE reads, giving one row per CDR3 protein. Of tens of thousands of distinct CDR3 sequences listed, 6.5% to 7.5% are singletons. The sequences come from whole blood, collected at baseline. These receptors all stem from an adult who was a healthcare worker with PCR-confirmed SARS-CoV-2 infection or an uninfected control (not recorded which).

This clonotype came up many times. This rearrangement joins TRBV3-1 to TRBJ2-3; D gene ambiguous. The CDR3 loop spans 15 amino acids. Trimming took 1 base from V and 4 from J, leaving 12 bases between them. CDR1 is LGHDT and CDR2 is YNNKEL in the germline V gene (reference sequence). In DNA, the CDR3 is TGTGCCAGCAGCCAAGGGGTCTACCGGTCAGATACGCAGTATTTT. This translates into CASSQGVYRSDTQYF.

There are many counts of this clonotype. The chain links TRBV10-1 to TRBJ2-1; TRBD1 matches 7 bases. This CDR3 spans 15 amino acids. The trim removed 5 bases at V and 6 bases at J, leaving 10 bases unmatched. The germline V gene has CDR1 WNHNN and CDR2 SYGVQD (reference sequence). CDR3: CASSPGQSRANEQFF. The CDR3 coding sequence is TGCGCCAGCAGTCCGGGACAGTCTCGGGCCAATGAGCAGTTCTTC.

Of note for this clonotype: A much bigger clone sits one base away, suggesting this may be a read error. The chain joins TRBV7-2 to TRBJ2-5, with 10 bases fitting TRBD2. The CDR3 contains 17 residues. J gave up 5 bases and V 3 bases, and 12 bases lay outside the gene matches. The germline V gene has CDR1 SGHTA and CDR2 FQGNSA. CDR3 sequence (DNA): TGTGCCAGCAGCTTTAGGCTAGCGGGGGCGATGGTCGAGACCCAGTACTTC. Amino acids: CASSFRLAGAMVETQYF.

This clonotype was seen many times. V is TRBV20-1 and J is TRBJ2-7, with 9 bases fitting TRBD2. Unmatched junction bases numbered 8, after V lost 3 bases and J lost 2 bases. Germline CDR1 DFQATT, CDR2 SNEGSKA (reference sequence). The length of the CDR3 is 15 residues. In DNA, the CDR3 is TGCAGTGCTAGCTATAGCGGGGGCCCTACCTACGAGCAGTACTTC. As protein: CSASYSGGPTYEQYF.

This chain joins TRBV19 and TRBJ1-5; no clear D. Germline lookup yields CDR1 LNHDA and CDR2 SQIVND (reference sequence). This CDR3 has 13 amino acids. Trimming stripped 2 bases from V and 4 bases from J, with 6 bases between. CDR3 coding DNA: TGTGCCAGTAGTATAAAAGGGAATCAGCCCCAGCATTTT. This translates into CASSIKGNQPQHF.

In this sample, this clonotype turned up many times. The chain recombines TRBV10-3 with TRBJ2-1; 8 nucleotides align to TRBD1. Germline V CDR1 and CDR2: ENHRY, SYGVKD. The CDR3 sequence is 15 residues long. Trimming took 6 bases from V and 5 from J; bases not matched to a gene: 9. The CDR3 nucleotides read TGTGCCATCAGACAGGACAGGGCCCTTAACAATGAGCAGTTCTTC. Its translation is CAIRQDRALNNEQFF.

This clonotype was recorded many times. This sequence joins TRBV10-3 and TRBJ1-1, with 8 bases matching TRBD1. CDR1 and CDR2 (germline): ENHRY, SYGVKD. The CDR3 is made up of 15 amino acids. V lost 6 bases and J lost 1; bases outside the gene matches: 7. In nucleotides, the CDR3 is TGTGCCATCAGCGTGGACAGGGAGGCGAACACTGAAGCTTTCTTT. Amino acid sequence: CAISVDREANTEAFF.

This clonotype was counted at least ten times. The V gene is TRBV27, the J gene TRBJ2-5; D perhaps matches TRBD2 (5 bases). The CDR3 consists of 15 residues. The V end lost 0 bases, the J end lost 7 bases, and 15 bases lay between the germline ends. Germline assignment: CDR1 MNHEY and CDR2 SMNVEV (reference sequence). The CDR3 bases are TGTGCCAGCAGTTTATCGAGACTCGAGGGATCGACCCAGTACTTC. It yields the protein CASSLSRLEGSTQYF.

At least ten counts were recorded for this clonotype. The V and J genes are TRBV20-1 and TRBJ1-5, with 7 bases that match TRBD1. The CDR3 is 13 residues long. V lost 3 bases to trimming and J lost 5 bases; unmatched junction nucleotides: 4. The V gene's germline CDR1 is DFQATT and CDR2 SNEGSKA (reference sequence). In DNA form, the CDR3 reads TGCAGTGCTAGCCGGGACAGTGATCAGCCCCAGCATTTT. Translating it yields CSASRDSDQPQHF.

This clonotype occurred many times. V usage is TRBV6-6 and J usage is TRBJ2-7; TRBD1 is a possible D gene (6 bases). This CDR3 is 16 amino acids long. With 4 bases removed from V and 0 bases from J, the gap between germline ends came to 16 bases. The germline V gene has CDR1 MNHNY and CDR2 SVGAGI (reference sequence). Written as DNA, the CDR3 is TGTGCCAGCAGTTGGGGCCAGGGGACAAACTCCTACGAGCAGTACTTC. It translates to CASSWGQGTNSYEQYF.

The chain joins TRBV10-1 to TRBJ2-3; TRBD2 agrees at 10 bases. The germline CDR1 and CDR2 sequences are WNHNN and SYGVQD (reference sequence). CDR3 size: 15 residues. The V segment lost 3 bases and the J segment 2 bases; nucleotides outside the gene matches: 2. Written as DNA, the CDR3 is TGCGCCAGCAGTGAACTAGCGGGGAACACAGATACGCAGTATTTT. It codes for CASSELAGNTDTQYF.

This clonotype appeared many times. The genes are TRBV10-3 and TRBJ2-7, with 8 bases that match TRBD1. Trimming at V came to 4 bases and at J to 7 bases, leaving 3 bases not matched to a gene. The CDR3 runs to 12 residues. Germline V gene sequence: CDR1 ENHRY, CDR2 SYGVKD. The CDR3 nucleotides are TGTGCCATCAGTGGGACAGGGATTGAGCAGTACTTC. Translation: CAISGTGIEQYF.

This clonotype was observed many times. The genes are TRBV14 and TRBJ2-7; D is perhaps TRBD1 (6 bases). The CDR3 covers 14 residues. The V end was cut by 6 bases, the J end by 3 bases, with 15 bases between. Per the germline V gene, CDR1 is SGHDN and CDR2 is FVKESK. CDR3 nucleotides: TGTGCCAGCAGTCTGAAGAGGGGGAACTACGAGCAGTACTTC. It translates to CASSLKRGNYEQYF.

The gene calls are TRBV7-2 and TRBJ2-3; possibly TRBD2 for D (6 bases). Per germline, CDR1 SGHTA and CDR2 FQGNSA. Trimming removed 2 bases from V and 14 bases from J, with 17 bases in between. The CDR3 extends over 13 amino acids. In DNA form, the CDR3 reads TGTGCCAGCAGCTTAAGGGAGGAGATGTCGCGGTATTTT. This translates into CASSLREEMSRYF.